This T cell receptor (beta chain) was found in a study of Ad26.COV2.S vaccination and SARS-CoV-2 variants. Study context: Doses of Ad26.COV2.S were injected into muscle once or twice, 56 days apart. Study results and limitations: Vaccine recipients surpassed placebo recipients in spike-specific TCR breadth. Participants given vaccine showed non-spike TCR breadth similar to that of placebo recipients.

Sequencing was performed with immunoSEQ multiplex PCR; in TCRdb, only in-frame clones are kept and a portion is missing. The data hold some 390,000 clones, with roughly nine tenths observed a single time. As to this clone: Its target is not known.

Treatment meaning: around 19 received Ad26.COV2.S at low or high dose, single or two shots; roughly five received placebo; per-sample allocation not given. Samples were taken on day 63 after the first vaccine or placebo injection. An 18-55-year-old adult in Boston served as donor. The ends were cut back, 4 bases at V and 5 bases at J, with 23 bases in the middle. CDR1 is SEHNR and CDR2 is FQNEAQ in the germline V gene (reference sequence). This CDR3 is built from 17 residues. The chain joins TRBV7-9 to TRBJ1-1; D may be TRBD1 (6 bases). The clonotype was recovered from a person between 18 and 59 years old who received the Ad26.COV2.S COVID-19 vaccine or a placebo. Sequences were derived from peripheral blood, sampled in a trial of Ad26.COV2.S vaccine versus placebo. The CDR3 coding sequence is TGTGCCAGCAGCTGGTCCAAGGACAGCATTCGAGGGACTGAAGCTTTCTTT. Its protein is CASSWSKDSIRGTEAFF. Full variable domain (outside the CDR3, taken from reference TRBV7-9 and TRBJ1-1): DTGVSQNPRHKITKRGQNVTFRCDPISEHNRLYWYRQTLGQGPEFLTYFQNEAQLEKSRLLSDRFSAERPKGSFSTLEIQRTEQGDSAMYLCASSWSKDSIRGTEAFFGQGTRLTVV.